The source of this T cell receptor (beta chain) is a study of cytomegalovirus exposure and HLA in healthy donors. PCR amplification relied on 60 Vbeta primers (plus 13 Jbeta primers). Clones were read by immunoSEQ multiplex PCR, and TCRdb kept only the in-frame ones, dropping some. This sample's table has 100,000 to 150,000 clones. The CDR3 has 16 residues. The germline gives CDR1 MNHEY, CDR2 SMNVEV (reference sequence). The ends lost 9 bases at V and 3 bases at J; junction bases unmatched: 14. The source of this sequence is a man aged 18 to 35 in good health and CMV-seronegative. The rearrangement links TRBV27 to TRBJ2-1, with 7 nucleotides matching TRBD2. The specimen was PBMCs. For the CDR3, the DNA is TGTGCCAGGTGGGAGGGTCGCGGAACCTACTACAATGAGCAGTTCTTC. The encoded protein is CARWEGRGTYYNEQFF.